Given below is one T cell receptor beta chain in context. What it binds is unknown. Primers: 60 Vbeta forward and 13 Jbeta reverse. The data were produced by immunoSEQ multiplex PCR, yet TCRdb's version contains in-frame clones alone and is incomplete. The sample consists of 120,000 to 150,000 clones, roughly 68% of them appearing once. These data come from a study of cytomegalovirus exposure and HLA in healthy donors. General observations from the study: Accurate predictions that matched the HLA-A and HLA-B alleles of most subjects were reportedly made from TCR beta sequences.

Trimming took 1 base from V and 8 from J, leaving 14 bases between them. This CDR3 has 14 residues. Per germline, CDR1 MNHEY and CDR2 SMNVEV (reference sequence). The study sampled nominally healthy donors, though unrecorded immune exposures were likely. The sequencing sample was made of PBMCs. This rearrangement joins TRBV27 to TRBJ1-1, with D possibly TRBD1 on 5 matching bases. The clonotype originates from a man between 60 and 75 years old in good health and CMV-seronegative. The chain's CDR3 is CASSLLGAIQEAFF. The CDR3 bases are TGTGCCAGCAGTTTATTAGGGGCAATCCAGGAAGCTTTCTTT.